One sample yielded the 22 T cell receptor beta chains listed below, sequenced in a study of patients and donors after allogeneic stem cell transplantation. In TCRdb, the RT-PCR reads were re-called with MiXCR into one record per CDR3 protein. The table records more than 850,000 distinct CDR3 sequences, more than 15% of them present only once. Source material: blood, either unsorted or a sorted T cell fraction (not recorded which). These receptor sequences come from a human donor who was either an allogeneic HSCT recipient or a stem cell or donor lymphocyte infusion donor (not recorded which). It is not recorded whose cells these are; they may come from a transplant donor.

This clonotype occurred a few times. The rearrangement links TRBV5-5 to TRBJ1-1; the D is unclear. This CDR3 spans 13 amino acids. Between the trimmed V and J ends, which lost 5 bases and 0 bases, there was a span of 8 bases. CDR1 is SGHKS and CDR2 is YYEKEE in the germline V gene (reference sequence). The CDR3 DNA is TGTGCCAGCAGTACGGACCTGAACACTGAAGCTTTCTTT. Translated, it gives CASSTDLNTEAFF.

The chain carries TRBV9 and TRBJ2-1; 9 bases match TRBD1. The CDR3 extends over 15 amino acids. J gave up 9 bases and V 1 base, and 8 bases lay outside the gene matches. Germline V gene data show CDR1 as SGDLS and CDR2 as YYNGEE. DNA of the CDR3: TGTGCCAGCAGCGTATCGGGACAGGGAGTGGGTGAGCAGTTCTTC. Its translation is CASSVSGQGVGEQFF.

The chain carries TRBV7-2 and TRBJ2-7, with D unresolved. CDR3 size: 16 residues. Trimming stripped 1 base from V and 4 bases from J, with 17 bases between. Germline CDR1 reads SGHTA; CDR2 reads FQGNSA. The CDR3 reads CASSLGFGLAGYEQYF. In DNA, the CDR3 is TGTGCCAGCAGCTTAGGATTTGGGTTGGCAGGTTACGAGCAGTACTTC.

J is TRBJ2-5 and V is TRBV24-1, with TRBD1 identical over 11 bases. J lost 5 bases, V lost 4 bases, and 5 bases had no gene match. The germline gives CDR1 KGHDR, CDR2 SFDVKD. CDR3 length: 15 amino acids. CDR3 amino acids: CATSETDRGQETQYF. CDR3 nucleotide sequence: TGTGCCACCAGTGAAACGGACAGGGGGCAGGAGACCCAGTACTTC.

This clonotype occurred a few times. The chain combines TRBV20-1 with TRBJ2-1; TRBD1 matches at 11 bases. This CDR3 region has 14 residues. The V segment lost 7 bases and the J segment 2 bases; nucleotides outside the gene matches: 4. Germline V CDR1 and CDR2: DFQATT, SNEGSKA (reference sequence). In DNA, the CDR3 is TGCAGTGTCCAGGGACAGGGGGCCTACAATGAGCAGTTCTTC. It codes for CSVQGQGAYNEQFF.

This clonotype was picked up a small number of times. V usage is TRBV12-3 or TRBV12-4 and J usage is TRBJ1-2; 9 bases map to TRBD1. The CDR3 contains 13 residues. V gave up 4 bases and J gave up 8 bases; unmatched junction bases: 5. The CDR3 is CASSSDRGGGYTF. Written as DNA, the CDR3 is TGTGCCAGCAGTTCAGACAGGGGGGGCGGCTACACCTTC.

This clonotype was seen once. The chain joins TRBV20-1 to TRBJ2-7; D uncertain. CDR1 and CDR2 from the germline V gene are DFQATT and SNEGSKA (reference sequence). The V gene lost 0 bases and the J gene lost 2 bases, with 8 bases spanning the gap. This CDR3 spans 13 amino acids. Written as DNA, the CDR3 is TGCAGTGCTAGAGATTCGCAGACCTACGAGCAGTACTTC. Translating gives CSARDSQTYEQYF.

This clonotype was seen more than once but under ten times. This CDR3 is CASSPTTGGDYGYTF. In DNA, the CDR3 is TGTGCCAGCAGTCCGACGACAGGGGGGGACTATGGCTACACCTTC. The V gene is TRBV2, the J gene TRBJ1-2, with 9 bases that match TRBD1. Germline trimming cut 5 bases from V and 3 bases from J; bases unmatched to any gene: 7. Germline assignment: CDR1 SNHLY and CDR2 FYNNEI. The CDR3 runs 15 residues.

This sequence joins TRBV7-9 and TRBJ2-5, with TRBD2 identical over 8 bases. Per germline, CDR1 SEHNR and CDR2 FQNEAQ (reference sequence). V was clipped by 5 bases and J by 4 bases; unmatched bases: 3. The CDR3 loop spans 13 amino acids. CDR3 region: CASSDSGAETQYF. For the CDR3, the DNA is TGTGCCAGCAGCGATAGCGGGGCAGAGACCCAGTACTTC.

The rearrangement joins TRBV5-1 to TRBJ2-3, with 8 nucleotides matching TRBD1. Unmatched junction bases numbered 11, after V lost 5 bases and J lost 6 bases. Germline lookup yields CDR1 SGHRS and CDR2 YFSETQ. CDR3 length equals 15 residues. Here the CDR3 reads CASRQTGGYSDTQYF. The CDR3 DNA follows: TGCGCCAGCAGACAAACAGGGGGTTACTCTGATACGCAGTATTTT.

This clonotype was observed a handful of times. The V gene is TRBV20-1, the J gene TRBJ2-7; TRBD1 agrees at 7 bases. V shed 7 bases, J shed 1 base, and the junction held 7 bases outside the gene matches. This CDR3 has 13 amino acids. Germline CDR1 reads DFQATT; CDR2 reads SNEGSKA (reference sequence). Here the CDR3 DNA reads TGCAGTGTCCCGGACAGGAGTTCCTACGAGCAGTACTTC. Protein: CSVPDRSSYEQYF.

This clonotype was seen a handful of times. The V call is TRBV12-3 or TRBV12-4, the J call TRBJ1-1; D uncertain. This CDR3 spans 17 amino acids. Between the trimmed V and J ends, which lost 6 bases and 0 bases, there was a span of 20 bases. CDR3 amino acids: CASRPSPDRFMNTEAFF. CDR3 bases: TGTGCCAGCAGACCATCGCCCGACCGTTTTATGAACACTGAAGCTTTCTTT.

The chain has TRBV14 and TRBJ1-1; D is uncertain. The CDR3 length is 15 residues. V was trimmed by 1 base and J by 1 base, leaving 10 bases between them. The germline CDR1 and CDR2 sequences are SGHDN and FVKESK. The CDR3 nucleotides are TGTGCCAGCAGCCAAGGCCGGCCCAAGAACACTGAAGCTTTCTTT. It translates to CASSQGRPKNTEAFF.

The chain links TRBV3-1 to TRBJ1-1; D is undetermined. Germline V CDR1 and CDR2: LGHDT, YNNKEL (reference sequence). This CDR3 region has 17 residues. Between the trimmed V and J ends, which lost 1 base and 1 base, there was a span of 16 bases. CDR3 in amino acids: CASSQVLRARGNTEAFF. In nucleotides, the CDR3 is TGTGCCAGCAGCCAAGTTTTGCGGGCCCGTGGGAACACTGAAGCTTTCTTT.

The table lists this clonotype with a few counts. J is TRBJ1-4 and V is TRBV10-3; D gene unclear. This CDR3 has 13 residues. The V end lost 2 bases, the J end lost 13 bases, and 14 bases lay between the germline ends. From germline, CDR1 is ENHRY and CDR2 SYGVKD. CDR3 DNA: TGTGCCATCAGTGAGAATCCGGGTACTGGACTGTTTTTT. It is translated as CAISENPGTGLFF.

This clonotype was counted between two and nine times. This rearrangement joins TRBV6-2 or TRBV6-3 to TRBJ2-1; weak D call: TRBD2 (5 bases). In germline, CDR1 is MNHEY, CDR2 SVGEGT. The CDR3 length is 17 residues. Trimming took off 5 bases at V and 4 bases at J, with 21 bases between the two ends. CDR3 nucleotide sequence: TGTGCCAGCAGTCCAACCCCTGGACTTGCGATTTACAATGAGCAGTTCTTC. As protein: CASSPTPGLAIYNEQFF.

Only a few counts were recorded for this clonotype. The gene calls are TRBV7-3 and TRBJ2-1; 12 nucleotides align to TRBD2. This CDR3 spans 15 amino acids. J was trimmed by 10 bases and V by 5 bases; bases with no gene match: 9. Germline V gene sequence: CDR1 SGHTA, CDR2 FQGTGA. CDR3 amino acids: CASSPSSGGAQEQFF. In DNA, the CDR3 is TGTGCCAGCAGCCCCTCTAGCGGGGGGGCGCAGGAGCAGTTCTTC.

This clonotype was detected a few times. V usage is TRBV5-1 and J usage is TRBJ2-3; 10 positions match TRBD2. This CDR3 has 17 amino acids. The ends lost 0 bases at V and 2 bases at J; junction bases unmatched: 6. Per germline, CDR1 SGHRS and CDR2 YFSETQ. In DNA form, the CDR3 reads TGCGCCAGCAGCTTGGTTGGTAGCGGGAGGAACACAGATACGCAGTATTTT. Amino acids: CASSLVGSGRNTDTQYF. Based on the CDR3 plus reference TRBV5-1 and TRBJ2-3, the full variable domain is KAGVTQTPRYLIKTRGQQVTLSCSPISGHRSVSWYQQTPGQGLQFLFEYFSETQRNKGNFPGRFSGRQFSNSRSEMNVSTLELGDSALYLCASSLVGSGRNTDTQYFGPGTRLTVL.

This clonotype has a handful of counts. The chain couples TRBV7-2 to TRBJ2-3, with TRBD2 identical over 15 bases. The CDR3 is made up of 17 amino acids. CDR1 and CDR2 from the germline V gene are SGHTA and FQGNSA. V was clipped by 4 bases and J by 5 bases; unmatched bases: 7. CDR3 protein: CASSSIRTSGGVDTQYF. CDR3 coding DNA: TGTGCCAGCAGCTCTATTCGGACTAGCGGGGGGGTAGATACGCAGTATTTT.

This clonotype was seen only a few times. V gene TRBV7-2 combines with J gene TRBJ1-1, with D unclear. The CDR3 totals 15 residues. Germline-derived CDR1 and CDR2 are SGHTA and FQGNSA. Trimming cost V 6 bases and J 5 bases, with 19 bases left between them. Here the CDR3 reads CASRVGPESTTEAFF. The CDR3 DNA reads TGTGCCAGCAGAGTAGGCCCCGAGAGTACGACTGAAGCTTTCTTT.

Details on this clonotype: Its ends do not fully match the called genes, so a read error is possible. The chain is built from TRBV25-1 and TRBJ1-5; D not resolved. Germline V gene sequence: CDR1 MGHDK, CDR2 SYGVNS. CDR3 size: 14 residues. In DNA form, the CDR3 reads TGTGCCAGCAGTGGGGTCGGACCCAATCAGCCCCAGAATTTT. It codes for CASSGVGPNQPQNF. Filled out from reference TRBV25-1 and TRBJ1-5, the complete variable domain reads EADIYQTPRYLVIGTGKKITLECSQTMGHDKMYWYQQDPGMELHLIHYSYGVNSTEKGDLSSESTVSRIRTEHFPLTLESARPSHTSQYLCASSGVGPNQPQNFGDGTRLSIL.

This chain uses TRBV15 with TRBJ1-5, with D possibly TRBD1 on 5 matching bases. Germline CDR1 and CDR2: LNHNV and YYDKDF (reference sequence). This CDR3 has 15 amino acids. V was clipped by 0 bases and J by 7 bases, with 13 bases between them. CDR3 region: CATSRDPGGQQPQHF. CDR3 nucleotides: TGTGCCACCAGCAGAGATCCGGGGGGTCAGCAGCCCCAGCATTTT.